This TCR beta chain was recovered during a study of cytomegalovirus exposure and HLA in healthy donors. As for the study in general: Samples from HLA-typed donors yielded about 85 million unique TCRs in an early data release. Study-level points and caveats: For cytomegalovirus status, the classifier reportedly gave diagnoses with high specificity and sensitivity.

It was with 60 Vbeta and 13 Jbeta primers that the PCR ran. Source study methods: The count from a later analysis was some 80 million unique TCR beta chains, some 11 million of them shared. Assay: immunoSEQ multiplex PCR; the TCRdb copy retains only in-frame clones and omits some. V, J and clone size reflect that table, while D and trimming were determined from the DNA. The sample contains approximately 160,000 clones, around four fifths of which appear only once. Trimming removed 7 bases from V and 5 bases from J; junction bases left unmatched: 7. Germline V gene sequence: CDR1 SEHNR, CDR2 FQNEAQ (reference sequence). CDR3 length: 16 residues. In the case of this clone: Its antigen is unidentified.

This sequence was found in a woman aged 50 to 65 in good health and CMV-seropositive. Sequences were obtained from PBMCs. The V call is TRBV7-9, the J call TRBJ2-2; 13 bases agree with TRBD2. For the CDR3, the DNA is TGTGCCAGCATTTGGACTAGCGGGAGATTGACCGGGGAGCTGTTTTTT. This codes for CASIWTSGRLTGELFF.